This note documents a single T cell receptor beta chain sequence. Its specificity is unknown. Assay used: immunoSEQ multiplex PCR; TCRdb lists only in-frame clones, some missing. The data hold roughly 2,000 clones, with roughly nine tenths observed a single time. The data were taken from a study of brain metastases from non-small cell lung cancer. The CDR3 sequence is 15 residues long. Germline assignment: CDR1 LGHDT and CDR2 YNNKEL (reference sequence). Trimming took 4 bases from V and 1 from J, leaving 11 bases between them. Study results and caveats: T-cell clones appeared expanded in less than 75% of brain metastases relative to matched primary tumors. Brain metastases shared most TCR repertoire with primaries, with sparse T cells. Brain metastases had lower T-cell infiltration than primary tumors.

The material sequenced was primary lung tumor tissue. This TCR derives from a donor at least 40 years old with non-small cell lung cancer. The chain links TRBV3-1 (or the pseudogene TRBV3-2) to TRBJ1-3; D unclear. The CDR3 is CASSRGTSSGNTIYF. CDR3 in DNA: TGTGCCAGCAGCCGCGGAACTTCGTCTGGAAACACCATATATTTT.